This T cell receptor beta chain was recovered during a study of T cells in Graves' hyperthyroidism and ophthalmopathy. There are 13 residues in the CDR3. The V and J ends lost 6 bases and 1 base respectively, with 9 bases between them. Per germline, CDR1 MNHNS and CDR2 SASEGT. Authors of the study amplified TCR beta CDR3 regions from RNA transcripts. TCR CDR3 regions were first amplified by RT-PCR with HTBI primers. TCRdb re-called the multiplex PCR reads with MiXCR, one entry per CDR3 protein. The sample carries roughly 500,000 distinct CDR3 sequences, roughly 24% recorded once. The authors obtained PBMCs from over 8.5 ml of fresh peripheral blood.

The specimen was blood. This clonotype was obtained from a woman in her twenties or thirties with Graves' ophthalmopathy. The chain links TRBV6-1 to TRBJ2-5; D call uncertain. The DNA of the CDR3 is TGTGCCAGCAGACGACGTAGCCAAGAGACCCAGTACTTC. Translating gives CASRRRSQETQYF.